This is a list of T cell receptor beta chains from one sample in a study of PD-1 blockade in classical Hodgkin lymphoma. This table comes from immunoSEQ multiplex PCR, and its TCRdb copy is limited to in-frame clones, with some not included. The profile shows 66,000 or so clones, roughly two thirds of them singletons. This specimen consisted of peripheral blood mononuclear cells (PBMCs), obtained before the second cycle of nivolumab. All receptors come from a human donor with classical Hodgkin lymphoma. Both conserved end residues are part of each CDR3. A D gene is named only where the DNA matches it firmly. Some rows have no size entry. The others give once, few or many, or a class for an expanded clone.

J,size,V,D,DNA,CDR3
TRBJ1-1,.,TRBV4-1,.,TGCGCCAGCAGCCATGGGGGCGAGGCTGAAGCTTTCTTT,CASSHGGEAEAFF
TRBJ1-1,.,TRBV11-3,.,TGTGCCAGCATCCAGAGGGGGGGCACTGAAGCTTTCTTT,CASIQRGGTEAFF
TRBJ2-7,.,TRBV10-1,.,TGCGCCAGCAGTGGAGCATTACTCTACGAGCAGTACTTC,CASSGALLYEQYF
TRBJ2-1,.,TRBV6-5,TRBD2,TGTGCCAGCAAAGTACTAGCGGAGGGAAATGAGCAGTTCTTC,CASKVLAEGNEQFF
TRBJ2-1,.,TRBV19,TRBD2,TGTGCCAGTAGCGTCCTAGCGGAGGGATACAATGAGCAGTTCTTC,CASSVLAEGYNEQFF
TRBJ1-2,.,TRBV29-1,.,TGCAGCGTCGGACACTGGGGCGGAGGTAATGGCTACACCTTC,CSVGHWGGGNGYTF
TRBJ1-4,once,TRBV6-1,TRBD1,TGTGCCAGCAGTGAAACAGGGGGGGTATCTGAAAAACTGTTTTTT,CASSETGGVSEKLFF
TRBJ1-2,.,TRBV19,TRBD1,TGTGCCAGTCTACAGGGGGCGGAGGATTATGGCTACACCTTC,CASLQGAEDYGYTF
TRBJ2-3,few,TRBV5-6,.,TGTGCCAGCAGCTTGTGGGGGAGTCAAGGAGATACGCAGTATTTT,CASSLWGSQGDTQYF
TRBJ1-1,.,TRBV11-2,.,TGTGCCAGCAGCTTATCGGTGAACACTGAAGCTTTCTTT,CASSLSVNTEAFF
TRBJ2-1,once,TRBV7-3,.,TGTGCCAGCAGCTTATTCCCGACACCAAGAACGTCCAACAATGAGCAGTTCTTC,CASSLFPTPRTSNNEQFF
TRBJ1-3,many,TRBV5-1,.,TGCGCCAGCAGCTTGATGCCAGATGGAAACACCATATATTTT,CASSLMPDGNTIYF
TRBJ2-3,.,TRBV19,.,TGTGCCAGTAGTATATTTTGGGGCAGCACAGATACGCAGTATTTT,CASSIFWGSTDTQYF
TRBJ2-7,.,TRBV28,.,TGTGCCACCCTTGGGACACCGGGGTCAATTTCCTACGAGCAGTACTTC,CATLGTPGSISYEQYF
TRBJ2-5,.,TRBV27,TRBD2,TGTGCCAGCAGTTGGGGGACTAGCGGCTCACAACCGCTCGGGACCCAGTACTTC,CASSWGTSGSQPLGTQYF
TRBJ2-7,.,TRBV4-2,.,TGTGCCAGCAGCCAAGAGAACAGGGCCTACGAGCAGTACTTC,CASSQENRAYEQYF
TRBJ1-1,few,TRBV30,.,TGTGCCTGGAGTTCGGGGGGCCGGACTGAAGCTTTCTTT,CAWSSGGRTEAFF
TRBJ2-7,.,TRBV5-1,.,TGCGCCAGCAGCCGGGACCCGGGGCGCTCCTACGAGCAGTACTTC,CASSRDPGRSYEQYF
TRBJ2-5,.,TRBV6-5,.,TGTGCCAGCAGTTCCAGGTTCCAAGAGACCCAGTACTTC,CASSSRFQETQYF
TRBJ2-5,.,TRBV29-1,TRBD1,TGCAGCGCCGTGGACAGGGGAGAGACCCAGTACTTC,CSAVDRGETQYF
TRBJ2-7,many,TRBV30,.,TGTGCCTGGTCCAACTCTGGGAGGACCTACGAGCAGTACTTC,CAWSNSGRTYEQYF
TRBJ2-3,.,TRBV7-8,TRBD2,TGTGCCAGCAGCTTATCGGGGGGGGATAGAGATACGCAGTATTTT,CASSLSGGDRDTQYF
TRBJ2-5,.,TRBV13,.,TGTGCCAGCAGCCCGACGGGCCTAGGACAAGAGACCCAGTACTTC,CASSPTGLGQETQYF
TRBJ2-1,.,TRBV7-8,.,TGTGCCAGCAGCCTCTGGACAGAGGTAGGCGATGAGCAGTTCTTC,CASSLWTEVGDEQFF
TRBJ2-3,.,TRBV4-1,.,TGCGCCAGCAGCCAAGCCGGAGATACGCAGTATTTT,CASSQAGDTQYF
TRBJ1-3,.,TRBV7-9,.,TGTGCCAGCAGCTTAGGATTTTACGGGTCCTCTGGAAACACCATATATTTT,CASSLGFYGSSGNTIYF
TRBJ2-1,.,TRBV18,.,TGTGCCAGCTCACCGTTAGCGCCTAGCTCCTACAATGAGCAGTTCTTC,CASSPLAPSSYNEQFF
TRBJ1-5,.,TRBV5-1,TRBD1,TGCGCCAGCAGCTTACGACCGGGACAGGGCAATCAGCCCCAGCATTTT,CASSLRPGQGNQPQHF
TRBJ1-1,.,TRBV6-5,TRBD1,TGTGCCAGCAGTGGGGACAGGGGGCTGGAGACTTTCTTT,CASSGDRGLETFF
TRBJ2-7,.,TRBV6-1,.,TGTGCCAGCAGTGGTTACCCCGACAGCTCCTACGAGCAGTACTTC,CASSGYPDSSYEQYF
TRBJ2-7,.,TRBV28,.,TGTGCCAGCAGTTTATTTGTGGCAGGGGGGTATGAGCAGTACTTC,CASSLFVAGGYEQYF
TRBJ1-4,few,TRBV5-5,.,TGTGCCAGCAGCTTCAGGGCTGAAAAACTGTTTTTT,CASSFRAEKLFF
TRBJ1-4,few,TRBV5-1,.,TGCGCCAGCAGCTTGGAGGGCACGGAAAAACTGTTTTTT,CASSLEGTEKLFF
TRBJ1-1,.,TRBV7-9,TRBD1,TGTGCCAGCAGCGCGGGACAGGGGGTGGGCACTGAAGCTTTCTTT,CASSAGQGVGTEAFF
TRBJ1-1,.,TRBV2,.,TGTGCCACCCCCAGGGAGGGGTCTAACACTGAAGCTTTCTTT,CATPREGSNTEAFF
TRBJ1-3,.,TRBV5-1,.,TGCGCCAGCAGCTTGGCAGGGGTATCTGGAAACACCATATATTTT,CASSLAGVSGNTIYF
TRBJ2-1,.,TRBV21-1,.,TGTGCCAGCAGCATTAGGCAGGGGAATGAGCAGTTCTTC,CASSIRQGNEQFF
TRBJ1-5,once,TRBV2,.,TGTGCCAGCAGTGAACGAGGGCAGGGATATCAGCCCCAGCATTTT,CASSERGQGYQPQHF
TRBJ2-4,once,TRBV7-9,.,TGTGCCAGCTCAAGTGCGGGGATGGGCATTCAGTACTTC,CASSSAGMGIQYF
TRBJ1-4,.,TRBV6-1,.,TGTGCCAGCAGTGACCAAGTTGGTGTAAGTGAAAAACTGTTTTTT,CASSDQVGVSEKLFF
TRBJ2-7,.,TRBV2,TRBD1,TGTGCCAGCAGGCACGGGACAGGGCCCTCCTACGAGCAGTACTTC,CASRHGTGPSYEQYF
TRBJ1-1,.,TRBV19,.,TGTGCCAGTAGTATCGGAAGGATTCCCACTGAAGCTTTCTTT,CASSIGRIPTEAFF
TRBJ1-1,.,TRBV6-6,.,TGTGCCAGCAGTTCAACACTTGAAGCTTTCTTT,CASSSTLEAFF
TRBJ2-7,.,TRBV2,TRBD1,TGTGCCATCGGGACAGACTACGAGCAGTACTTC,CAIGTDYEQYF
TRBJ2-7,.,TRBV6-6,TRBD1,TGTGCCAGCAGTTCGACAGGGCCCCCGGGCGAGCAGTACTTC,CASSSTGPPGEQYF
TRBJ2-1,once,TRBV5-4,.,TGTGCCAGCAGCCAGACTTACAATGAGCAGTTCTTC,CASSQTYNEQFF
TRBJ2-7,.,TRBV11-2,TRBD1,TGTGCCAGCAGCTATGGGACAGGGGATTACGAGCAGTACTTC,CASSYGTGDYEQYF
TRBJ2-3,.,TRBV2,TRBD2,TGTGCCAGCAGGCCTTTGAGCGGGAGGACCACAGATACGCAGTATTTT,CASRPLSGRTTDTQYF
TRBJ1-5,few,TRBV9,.,TGTGCCAGCAGCCCCCGGGACGGCAATCAGCCCCAGCATTTT,CASSPRDGNQPQHF
TRBJ2-7,.,TRBV29-1,TRBD1,TGCAGCGTTGAGGGGACAGAGGACTACGAGCAGTACTTC,CSVEGTEDYEQYF
TRBJ2-5,.,TRBV27,TRBD1,TGTGCCAGCAGAGGACAGGGTAGGGACCAAGAGACCCAGTACTTC,CASRGQGRDQETQYF
TRBJ1-4,.,TRBV9,TRBD1,TGTGCCAGCAGCGTAGTCCCGACAGGGGAAAAACTGTTTTTT,CASSVVPTGEKLFF
TRBJ1-1,.,TRBV25-1,TRBD1,TGTGCCAGCAGTGATTATGGGACAGGGGCGTTGAACACTGAAGCTTTCTTT,CASSDYGTGALNTEAFF
TRBJ1-1,.,TRBV6-6,TRBD1,TGTGCCAGCAGTCCCCCAACAGGGGGGGGGCCTGAAGCTTTCTTT,CASSPPTGGGPEAFF
TRBJ2-2,few,TRBV9,.,TGTGCCAGCAGCGTAGGGGACTCTAACACCGGGGAGCTGTTTTTT,CASSVGDSNTGELFF